The 23 T cell receptor beta chains listed next were all sequenced from one sample in a study of cytomegalovirus exposure and HLA in healthy donors. Primers for the PCR totalled 60 Vbeta and 13 Jbeta. The repertoire was sequenced with immunoSEQ multiplex PCR; TCRdb's copy has only in-frame clones and lacks some. The sample spans some 120,000 clones; the ten largest clones claim about 2%. The sequencing sample was made of PBMCs. Source of these receptors: a middle-aged man in good health and CMV-seronegative.

The chain carries TRBV28 and TRBJ2-1; 10 nucleotides align to TRBD2. The V segment lost 4 bases and the J segment 8 bases; nucleotides outside the gene matches: 8. The CDR3 covers 15 residues. The germline V gene encodes CDR1 MDHEN and CDR2 SYDVKM. The CDR3 nucleotides are TGTGCCAGCAGTTCAGAGCGGGAGGGCTGGGATGAGCAGTTCTTC. It translates to CASSSEREGWDEQFF.

The rearrangement links TRBV6-6 to TRBJ2-2; 8 nucleotides line up with TRBD2. CDR3 length: 13 residues. The ends lost 6 bases at V and 5 bases at J; junction bases unmatched: 2. From germline, CDR1 is MNHNY and CDR2 SVGAGI (reference sequence). CDR3: CASSRLATGELFF. The CDR3 bases are TGTGCCAGCAGCCGACTAGCGACCGGGGAGCTGTTTTTT.

The genes are TRBV4-2 and TRBJ2-7, with 14 bases aligning to TRBD2. Germline CDR1 is LGHNA and CDR2 is YNFKEQ. V trimming: 5 bases; J trimming: 3 bases; junction bases outside the gene matches: 6. The CDR3 is 16 amino acids. The CDR3, as DNA: TGTGCCAGCAGCGAGACGGGACTAGCGGGGGTCTACGAGCAGTACTTC. Amino acids: CASSETGLAGVYEQYF.

This chain links TRBV6-5 with TRBJ1-3, with a tentative D call TRBD1 (6 bases). The germline V gene encodes CDR1 MNHEY and CDR2 SVGAGI. CDR3 size: 15 residues. V was trimmed by 6 bases and J by 0 bases, leaving 12 bases between them. The CDR3 region is CASRAGQYSGNTIYF. CDR3 nucleotides: TGTGCCAGCAGGGCAGGACAGTACTCTGGAAACACCATATATTTT.

The genes are TRBV19 and TRBJ2-7; perhaps TRBD2 as D (6 bases). This CDR3 spans 15 amino acids. Germline V gene data show CDR1 as LNHDA and CDR2 as SQIVND (reference sequence). V was shortened by 7 bases and J by 5 bases, with 21 bases between the two germline ends. The CDR3 DNA sequence: TGTGCCAGTACGGAGGGGTCCTTGGGAGACCACGAGCAGTACTTC. This encodes CASTEGSLGDHEQYF.

V and J are TRBV7-8 and TRBJ2-1; D possibly corresponds to TRBD1 (5 bases). From germline, CDR1 is SGHVS and CDR2 FQNEAQ. V was shortened by 6 bases and J by 5 bases, with 14 bases between the two germline ends. This CDR3 contains 14 residues. CDR3 nucleotides: TGTGCCAGCAGTTACTCGGCCAGGGACAATGAGCAGTTCTTC. The encoded protein is CASSYSARDNEQFF.

The chain employs TRBV19 and TRBJ2-1, with D possibly TRBD1 on 5 matching bases. V dropped 7 bases and J dropped 1 base, with 17 bases sitting between them. Germline-derived CDR1 and CDR2 are LNHDA and SQIVND (reference sequence). This CDR3 region has 16 residues. CDR3 sequence (DNA): TGTGCCAGTACAGCAGGGCCAATAAGGTCCTACAATGAGCAGTTCTTC. It codes for CASTAGPIRSYNEQFF.

The rearrangement uses TRBV7-2 and TRBJ2-7; TRBD1 matches at 7 bases. The V and J ends lost 3 bases and 4 bases, in that order; junction bases with no gene match: 9. The CDR3 is 15 amino acids. Germline CDR1 reads SGHTA; CDR2 reads FQGNSA. The CDR3 is CASSLYSTGNYEQYF. In nucleotides, the CDR3 is TGTGCCAGCAGCTTGTATTCGACAGGGAATTACGAGCAGTACTTC.

This chain links TRBV30 with TRBJ2-7; D gene ambiguous. The CDR3 covers 13 residues. Trimming removed 0 bases at V and 3 bases at J, with 9 bases between. CDR1 is GTSNPN, CDR2 SVGIG, per germline (reference sequence). Here the CDR3 reads CAWSVTSSYEQYF. DNA of the CDR3: TGTGCCTGGAGTGTAACGTCTAGCTACGAGCAGTACTTC. The full variable domain, with the rest looked up from reference TRBV30 and TRBJ2-7, is SQTIHQWPATLVQPVGSPLSLECTVEGTSNPNLYWYRQAAGRGLQLLFYSVGIGQISSEVPQNLSASRPQDRQFILSSKKLLLSDSGFYLCAWSVTSSYEQYFGPGTRLTVT.

The V call is TRBV4-2, the J call TRBJ1-2; 7 bases map to TRBD1. The germline V gene encodes CDR1 LGHNA and CDR2 YNFKEQ. The CDR3 length is 16 residues. V dropped 0 bases and J dropped 5; count of bases not matched to a gene: 9. The CDR3 loop is CASSQDTGAGMYGYTF. CDR3 nucleotides: TGTGCCAGCAGCCAAGATACAGGGGCAGGGATGTATGGCTACACCTTC.

The V and J genes are TRBV11-2 and TRBJ1-2; D gene unclear. The CDR3 contains 12 residues. Trimming took off 5 bases at V and 1 base at J, with 5 bases between the two ends. Germline values: CDR1 SGHAT, CDR2 FQNNGV. CDR3 region: CASSPLNYGYTF. CDR3 sequence (DNA): TGTGCCAGCAGCCCCCTTAACTATGGCTACACCTTC.

The chain carries TRBV27 and TRBJ2-7; D is perhaps TRBD1 (6 bases). The CDR3 consists of 16 residues. V was shortened by 5 bases and J by 0 bases, with 17 bases between the two germline ends. Germline V gene sequence: CDR1 MNHEY, CDR2 SMNVEV (reference sequence). In nucleotides, the CDR3 is TGTGCCAGCAGTCCGGGGCTGGGACACAGCTCCTACGAGCAGTACTTC. It encodes CASSPGLGHSSYEQYF.

CDR3 sequence reads: CAWSRSYEQYF. In nucleotides, the CDR3 is TGTGCCTGGAGCCGGTCCTACGAGCAGTACTTC. The J gene is TRBJ2-7, the V gene TRBV30; D unresolved. The length of the CDR3 is 11 residues. Looked up from germline, CDR1 is GTSNPN and CDR2 is SVGIG (reference sequence). The V gene lost 3 bases and the J gene lost 1 base, with 4 bases spanning the gap. Together with reference TRBV30 and TRBJ2-7, the CDR3 gives the full variable domain: SQTIHQWPATLVQPVGSPLSLECTVEGTSNPNLYWYRQAAGRGLQLLFYSVGIGQISSEVPQNLSASRPQDRQFILSSKKLLLSDSGFYLCAWSRSYEQYFGPGTRLTVT.

The chain uses TRBV28 and TRBJ2-7; TRBD2 matches at 16 bases. Per the germline V gene, CDR1 is MDHEN and CDR2 is SYDVKM. J lost 7 bases, V lost 5 bases, and 17 bases had no gene match. This CDR3 comprises 19 residues. CDR3 DNA sequence: TGTGCCAGCAGTCCGGGAGGTGCGGGACTAGCGGGAGGGCCAGTTGAGCAGTACTTC. Translated, it gives CASSPGGAGLAGGPVEQYF.

The J gene is TRBJ2-7, the V gene TRBV7-2; D perhaps matches TRBD1 (6 bases). CDR1 and CDR2 from the germline V gene are SGHTA and FQGNSA. CDR3 length: 14 amino acids. V was shortened by 5 bases and J by 3 bases, with 14 bases between the two germline ends. The DNA of the CDR3 is TGTGCCAGCAGCAGGGGGACCCTTTTCTACGAGCAGTACTTC. Protein product: CASSRGTLFYEQYF.

V usage is TRBV2 and J usage is TRBJ1-1, with 7 bases that match TRBD1. The CDR3 length is 15 residues. CDR1 is SNHLY, CDR2 FYNNEI, per germline. Trimming removed 4 bases from V and 4 bases from J; junction bases left unmatched: 9. CDR3 in DNA: TGTGCCAGCAGTGGGGACAGTATCCGGAGCACTGAAGCTTTCTTT. Residues: CASSGDSIRSTEAFF.

The chain joins TRBV7-2 to TRBJ1-1, with D tentatively TRBD1 (6 bases). CDR1 and CDR2 from the germline V gene are SGHTA and FQGNSA. Trimming shortened V by 7 bases and J by 1 base, and 13 bases separated the two germline ends. The CDR3 loop spans 14 amino acids. The CDR3 is CASTNGGRNTEAFF. The CDR3 DNA sequence: TGTGCCAGCACCAATGGGGGCAGGAACACTGAAGCTTTCTTT.

The J gene is TRBJ1-1, the V gene TRBV30; D uncertain. The CDR3 extends over 13 amino acids. V lost 2 bases to trimming and J lost 12 bases, with 19 bases between them. The V gene's germline CDR1 is GTSNPN and CDR2 SVGIG (reference sequence). CDR3 coding DNA: TGTGCCTGGAGTACTGGTGTGAGAAATCAACCTTTCTTT. Protein: CAWSTGVRNQPFF.

This chain connects TRBV4-2 to TRBJ2-5; maybe TRBD2 (6 bases). CDR3 length equals 16 residues. Germline CDR1 reads LGHNA; CDR2 reads YNFKEQ. Between the trimmed V and J ends, which lost 0 bases and 5 bases, there was a span of 16 bases. As DNA, the CDR3 is TGTGCCAGCAGCCAAGATAGTTCGGCGGGGCGGGAGACCCAGTACTTC. Its protein product is CASSQDSSAGRETQYF.

The rearrangement links TRBV5-5 to TRBJ2-7, with TRBD2 matching 9 bases. V lost 7 bases, J lost 2 bases, and 7 bases stayed unmatched. Germline CDR1 SGHKS, CDR2 YYEKEE (reference sequence). CDR3 size: 14 residues. The CDR3 DNA reads as TGTGCCAGCTTCTCACTAGCGGGCCCCTACGAGCAGTACTTC. Translated, it gives CASFSLAGPYEQYF.

CDR3 coding DNA: TGTGCCAGCAGCCCTGGGACAGGGGTAGCAAAACTGTTTTTT. This translates into CASSPGTGVAKLFF. The V call is TRBV5-4, the J call TRBJ1-4, with 10 bases matching TRBD1. Germline CDR1 reads SGHNT; CDR2 reads YYREEE (reference sequence). This CDR3 is built from 14 residues. Unmatched junction bases numbered 7, after V lost 4 bases and J lost 10 bases.

This chain joins TRBV7-8 and TRBJ2-2; 8 nucleotides align to TRBD2. CDR1 and CDR2 from the germline V gene are SGHVS and FQNEAQ. The CDR3 contains 19 residues. The trim removed 2 bases at V and 0 bases at J, leaving 11 bases unmatched. CDR3 bases: TGTGCCAGCAGCTTACCTCGGGAGGGCCTTGGATCGAACACCGGGGAGCTGTTTTTT. Translating it yields CASSLPREGLGSNTGELFF.

This chain uses TRBV19 with TRBJ2-3; a weak D match, TRBD1 (6 bases). The V gene lost 6 bases and the J gene lost 4 bases, with 17 bases spanning the gap. The germline gives CDR1 LNHDA, CDR2 SQIVND (reference sequence). The CDR3 extends over 15 amino acids. The CDR3: CASSGTLKGADTQYF. The CDR3, as DNA: TGTGCCAGTAGCGGGACACTTAAGGGGGCAGATACGCAGTATTTT.